The T cell receptor beta chain under discussion was sequenced for a study of T cells in Graves' hyperthyroidism and ophthalmopathy. The CDR3 runs to 15 residues. V lost 2 bases, J lost 9 bases, and 17 bases lay in between. Germline V lookup: CDR1 MNHNS, CDR2 SASEGT. It was uncontrolled infection, other autoimmune disease, pregnancy or lactation that excluded patients. Many counts were recorded for this clonotype. As yet, its antigen is unknown. The study, taken as a whole, reports: In the analysis, a 13 V-J model separated ophthalmopathy from stable hyperthyroidism.

There were TCR beta CDR3 regions amplified from RNA transcripts. Researchers ran a first-round RT-PCR on the TCR CDR3 using the HTBI primer set. TCRdb used MiXCR to reprocess the multiplex PCR reads, holding one entry per CDR3 protein. This table has hundreds of thousands of distinct CDR3 sequences, around a sixth appearing once. This rearrangement joins TRBV6-1 to TRBJ1-5, with no clear D. Sequenced: blood. This receptor was taken from a woman aged 18-35 years with Graves' hyperthyroidism. This CDR3 reads CASSEFGFARGPQHF. CDR3 nucleotide sequence: TGTGCCAGCAGTGAATTTGGATTTGCGCGTGGGCCCCAGCATTTT.